This T cell receptor beta chain was found in a study of vaccination effects on CD4 cells after COVID-19. Assay used: immunoSEQ multiplex PCR; TCRdb lists only in-frame clones, some missing. The repertoire has about 57,000 clones, about 78% of them found once; the top ten carry about 4.4%. With nine to eleven days of culture completed, CD4+ T cells were isolated. Participants were given two doses of BNT162b2 or mRNA-1273 vaccine. Fresh IL-2-containing medium replaced half the medium on days 3 and 7. Germline CDR1 reads MGHRA; CDR2 reads YSYEKL. Unmatched junction bases numbered 14, after V lost 3 bases and J lost 10 bases. The CDR3 is 15 residues long. In regard to this clone: Its antigen is still unknown.

The source of this sequence is a human donor who received a COVID-19 vaccine. The specimen was CD4+ T cells from PBMCs cultured without peptide, collected after COVID-19 vaccination. The chain links TRBV4-1 to TRBJ1-2; 7 bases map to TRBD1. In DNA, the CDR3 is TGCGCCAGCAGCCATCCGGGACAGCGATTAGCCCACTACACCTTC. This sequence encodes CASSHPGQRLAHYTF.